This TCR beta chain was retrieved from a study of circulating and synovial CD4+ cells in juvenile arthritis. Assay: immunoSEQ multiplex PCR; the TCRdb copy retains only in-frame clones and omits some. The sample contains fewer than 35,000 clones, 93% of which appear only once. The CDR3 is made up of 16 amino acids. Trimming removed 2 bases from V and 3 bases from J; junction bases left unmatched: 4. Germline V lookup: CDR1 SGDLS, CDR2 YYNGEE. This chain links TRBV9 with TRBJ2-2; 10 positions agree with TRBD2. Sequencing was done on a sample of CD4+ T cells from blood. This TCR was sampled from a human donor with juvenile idiopathic arthritis. CDR3 residues: CASSVTGLAYTGELFF. CDR3 DNA sequence: TGTGCCAGCAGCGTGACGGGACTAGCGTACACCGGGGAGCTGTTTTTT.